These 32 T cell receptor beta chains came from one sample sequenced in a study of tumor-infiltrating lymphocytes in localized non-small cell lung cancer. Method: immunoSEQ multiplex PCR; TCRdb's copy keeps in-frame clones and lacks some. This table has around 23,000 clones, just under 75% appearing once. The sample consisted of lung tumor tissue. These receptors came from a human donor with non-small cell lung cancer.

The chain has TRBV9 and TRBJ2-2; D is ambiguous. Deletions cut 4 bases from V and 6 bases from J, with 7 bases between. This CDR3 spans 12 amino acids. Per the germline V gene, CDR1 is SGDLS and CDR2 is YYNGEE. The CDR3 coding sequence is TGTGCCAGCAGCCCCTCGGCCGGGGAGCTGTTTTTT. Protein product: CASSPSAGELFF.

The chain has TRBV4-2 and TRBJ1-1, with TRBD1 as a possible D gene (5 bases). From germline, CDR1 is LGHNA and CDR2 YNFKEQ. This CDR3 spans 15 amino acids. V was shortened by 1 base and J by 1 base, with 10 bases between the two germline ends. The CDR3 DNA sequence: TGTGCCAGCAGCCAAGGTCCCGACAGGAACACTGAAGCTTTCTTT. It is translated as CASSQGPDRNTEAFF.

This chain links TRBV10-3 with TRBJ2-2, with 11 bases lining up with TRBD1. J lost 3 bases, V lost 8 bases, and 2 bases had no gene match. The V gene's germline CDR1 is ENHRY and CDR2 SYGVKD. This CDR3 comprises 14 residues. In nucleotides, the CDR3 is TGTGCCATCGGGACAGGGGGATACACCGGGGAGCTGTTTTTT. Encoded protein: CAIGTGGYTGELFF.

The J gene is TRBJ2-1, the V gene TRBV9; TRBD1 agrees at 9 bases. J gave up 6 bases and V 4 bases, and 11 bases lay outside the gene matches. Germline V gene data show CDR1 as SGDLS and CDR2 as YYNGEE. The CDR3 has 16 amino acids. CDR3 nucleotide sequence: TGTGCCAGCAGCCATCGTCCCGGGACAGGGCCCAATGAGCAGTTCTTC. Amino acids: CASSHRPGTGPNEQFF.

This clone appeared a few times. The chain uses TRBV12-5 and TRBJ2-2, with a possible D match to TRBD1 (5 bases). Germline V CDR1 and CDR2: LGHNT, FRNRAP. Trimming shortened V by 6 bases and J by 1 base, and 12 bases separated the two germline ends. The CDR3 has 15 residues. The CDR3 nucleotides are TGTGCTAGTGGCCTGACAGTACTGAACACCGGGGAGCTGTTTTTT. Its translation: CASGLTVLNTGELFF.

The chain couples TRBV14 to TRBJ1-3; no clear D gene. Between the trimmed V and J ends, which lost 0 bases and 1 base, there was a span of 4 bases. The CDR3 runs to 14 residues. CDR1 and CDR2 (germline): SGHDN, FVKESK. The CDR3 spells CASSQEWSGNTIYF. CDR3 DNA: TGTGCCAGCAGCCAAGAATGGTCTGGAAACACCATATATTTT.

In this sample, this clone turned up once. The CDR3 nucleotides read TGTGCCAGCACCAGGGGGTTCGGCGAGCAGTACTTC. It codes for CASTRGFGEQYF. V usage is TRBV5-8 and J usage is TRBJ2-7; 7 bases line up with TRBD1. Germline assignment: CDR1 SGHTS and CDR2 YDEGEE. The J segment lost 6 bases and the V segment lost 6 bases, leaving 6 bases of the junction unmatched. The CDR3 consists of 12 residues.

The CDR3 sequence: CASSLGVFVNTIYF. Written as DNA, the CDR3 is TGTGCCAGCAGCTTAGGCGTTTTCGTAAACACCATATATTTT. The genes are TRBV7-6 and TRBJ1-3, with D hard to call. In germline, CDR1 is SGHVS, CDR2 FNYEAQ. V lost 1 base, J lost 6 bases, and 10 bases lay in between. CDR3 size: 14 residues.

This sequence joins TRBV4-3 and TRBJ2-1, with D perhaps matching TRBD2 (7 bases). CDR1 is LGHNA, CDR2 YSLEER, per germline. Trimming stripped 8 bases from V and 3 bases from J, with 11 bases between. The CDR3 contains 13 residues. The CDR3 is CASRGANYNEQFF. The CDR3 region has the DNA TGCGCCAGCCGGGGGGCCAACTACAATGAGCAGTTCTTC.

The chain combines TRBV7-2 with TRBJ1-2; TRBD1 aligns across 7 bases. With 4 bases clipped from V and 5 bases from J, the junction kept 7 bases outside the gene matches. CDR3 length: 14 amino acids. Germline values: CDR1 SGHTA, CDR2 FQGNSA. In nucleotides, the CDR3 is TGTGCCAGCAGCTCCTACAGGGGCGGATATGGCTACACCTTC. Translation: CASSSYRGGYGYTF.

This CDR3 is CASSLALEGAEAFF. CDR3 nucleotides: TGTGCCAGCAGCTTGGCCCTTGAGGGGGCTGAAGCTTTCTTT. V usage is TRBV5-5 and J usage is TRBJ1-1, with D maybe TRBD1 (6 bases). The CDR3 runs 14 residues. Germline V gives CDR1 SGHKS, CDR2 YYEKEE (reference sequence). With 0 bases removed from V and 6 bases from J, the gap between germline ends came to 12 bases.

V and J are TRBV14 and TRBJ1-2; 9 bases fit TRBD1. Germline V lookup: CDR1 SGHDN, CDR2 FVKESK. The CDR3 is 14 residues long. J was trimmed by 7 bases and V by 8 bases; bases with no gene match: 11. CDR3: CASSRSGTGFGYTF. CDR3 coding DNA: TGTGCCAGCTCGCGTTCCGGGACAGGGTTTGGCTACACCTTC.

The chain is built from TRBV6-1 and TRBJ1-2; D might be TRBD1 (6 bases). Germline-derived CDR1 and CDR2 are MNHNS and SASEGT. CDR3 length: 14 residues. The germline V and J ends were trimmed by 8 bases and 1 base, with 14 bases remaining between them. The chain's CDR3 is CASGSRGNNYGYTF. DNA for the CDR3: TGTGCCAGCGGCTCAAGGGGGAATAACTATGGCTACACCTTC.

V is TRBV7-2 and J is TRBJ2-7, with D possibly matching TRBD2 (5 bases). CDR1 SGHTA and CDR2 FQGNSA come from the germline V gene. Between the trimmed V and J ends, which lost 5 bases and 0 bases, there was a span of 14 bases. The CDR3 totals 15 residues. The CDR3, as DNA: TGTGCCAGCAGCCGCGGGTGGGTGAACTCCTACGAGCAGTACTTC. Its translation is CASSRGWVNSYEQYF.

J is TRBJ2-5 and V is TRBV6-5; tentatively, D is TRBD1 or TRBD2 (6 bases each). V gave up 4 bases and J gave up 5 bases, with 20 bases separating them. Germline V gene lookup returns CDR1 MNHEY and CDR2 SVGAGI. This CDR3 region has 16 residues. CDR3 sequence: CASSSISSGAEETQYF. The CDR3 coding sequence is TGTGCCAGCAGTTCGATTTCTTCGGGGGCCGAGGAGACCCAGTACTTC.

The J gene is TRBJ2-2, the V gene TRBV7-2, with a tentative D call TRBD2 (5 bases). This CDR3 is 14 amino acids long. The germline gives CDR1 SGHTA, CDR2 FQGNSA. V lost 4 bases to trimming and J lost 2 bases, with 8 bases between them. CDR3 in amino acids: CASSSRTNTGELFF. The CDR3 DNA reads TGTGCCAGCAGCTCCCGGACTAACACCGGGGAGCTGTTTTTT.

V gene TRBV5-1 combines with J gene TRBJ2-3; the D call may be TRBD1 or TRBD2 (8 bases each). The CDR3 contains 16 residues. The germline CDR1 and CDR2 sequences are SGHRS and YFSETQ. The V end was cut by 4 bases, the J end by 1 base, with 16 bases between. CDR3 in amino acids: CASSIGQGLGTDTQYF. CDR3 DNA: TGCGCCAGCAGCATAGGACAGGGACTAGGCACAGATACGCAGTATTTT.

This clone has more than one count but fewer than ten. The V and J genes are TRBV2 and TRBJ2-5, with a possible D match to TRBD1 (6 bases). Germline V gene data show CDR1 as SNHLY and CDR2 as FYNNEI. The length of the CDR3 is 13 residues. V gave up 4 bases and J gave up 4 bases, with 10 bases separating them. The CDR3 loop reads CASSAGGRETQYF. The CDR3 DNA follows: TGTGCCAGCAGTGCTGGGGGCAGAGAGACCCAGTACTTC. The entire variable domain, with the rest obtained from reference TRBV2 and TRBJ2-5, is as follows: EPEVTQTPSHQVTQMGQEVILRCVPISNHLYFYWYRQILGQKVEFLVSFYNNEISEKSEIFDDQFSVERPDGSNFTLKIRSTKLEDSAMYFCASSAGGRETQYFGPGTRLLVL.

The chain links TRBV6-5 to TRBJ2-1; 9 bases agree with TRBD1. This CDR3 comprises 15 residues. From germline, CDR1 is MNHEY and CDR2 SVGAGI. Germline trimming cut 6 bases from V and 3 bases from J; bases unmatched to any gene: 6. The CDR3 loop is CASRGAGQGYNEQFF. As DNA, the CDR3 is TGTGCCAGCAGGGGGGCGGGACAGGGCTACAATGAGCAGTTCTTC.

V gene TRBV2 combines with J gene TRBJ2-5; possibly TRBD2 for D (5 bases). The CDR3 is 13 residues long. Trimming removed 6 bases at V and 5 bases at J, with 13 bases between. Germline CDR1 is SNHLY and CDR2 is FYNNEI. CDR3 sequence: CASRWASRETQYF. The CDR3 DNA reads as TGTGCCAGCAGGTGGGCTAGCAGGGAGACCCAGTACTTC.

The chain combines TRBV7-8 with TRBJ2-7; 7 bases are a match to TRBD1. The CDR3 extends over 15 amino acids. V lost 5 bases to trimming and J lost 2 bases; unmatched junction nucleotides: 9. Germline CDR1 and CDR2: SGHVS and FQNEAQ. The CDR3, as DNA: TGTGCCAGCAGCCCTCGACAGGGTGGGACCTACGAGCAGTACTTC. Its translation is CASSPRQGGTYEQYF.

V usage is TRBV9 and J usage is TRBJ2-5, with TRBD2 identical over 8 bases. Germline V CDR1 and CDR2: SGDLS, YYNGEE. The CDR3 loop spans 15 amino acids. V gave up 0 bases and J gave up 1 base; unmatched junction bases: 2. CDR3 sequence reads: CASSVAGGPQETQYF. The CDR3 DNA reads TGTGCCAGCAGCGTAGCGGGGGGGCCCCAAGAGACCCAGTACTTC.

V and J are TRBV11-3 and TRBJ2-7; 7 nucleotides agree with TRBD1. The CDR3 spans 15 residues. J was trimmed by 3 bases and V by 0 bases; bases with no gene match: 5. Germline loops: CDR1 SGHNT, CDR2 YENEEA. The CDR3 loop is CASSLDRDSHYEQYF. CDR3 sequence (DNA): TGTGCCAGCAGCTTAGATCGGGACAGCCACTACGAGCAGTACTTC.

The chain uses TRBV11-2 and TRBJ1-1; D call uncertain. CDR1 SGHAT and CDR2 FQNNGV come from the germline V gene. CDR3 length: 15 residues. Trimming removed 0 bases at V and 6 bases at J, with 14 bases between. For the CDR3, the DNA is TGTGCCAGCAGCTTAGAGGTGACAATTAACCCTGAAGCTTTCTTT. Amino acids: CASSLEVTINPEAFF.

The chain uses TRBV7-8 and TRBJ1-2; D possibly corresponds to TRBD1 (6 bases). The V gene lost 5 bases and the J gene lost 0 bases, with 16 bases spanning the gap. The length of the CDR3 is 16 residues. CDR1 SGHVS and CDR2 FQNEAQ come from the germline V gene. The CDR3 loop reads CASSLRGGLSNYGYTF. The CDR3, as DNA: TGTGCCAGCAGCCTCCGGGGGGGGCTATCTAACTATGGCTACACCTTC.

This chain connects TRBV5-6 to TRBJ1-2; 7 bases fit TRBD1. The ends lost 4 bases at V and 4 bases at J; junction bases unmatched: 7. Germline CDR1 SGHDT, CDR2 YYEEEE. CDR3 size: 14 residues. The CDR3 DNA follows: TGTGCCAGCAGCCGACAAGGGGGCACCTATGGCTACACCTTC. Translating it yields CASSRQGGTYGYTF.

CDR3 region: CAWSGGAKNIQYF. The CDR3 DNA reads TGTGCCTGGAGTGGGGGAGCCAAAAACATTCAGTACTTC. The chain recombines TRBV30 with TRBJ2-4; D is unclear. The germline gives CDR1 GTSNPN, CDR2 SVGIG (reference sequence). CDR3 length: 13 residues. V lost 1 base to trimming and J lost 0 bases, with 4 bases between them.

About this clone: Relative to the germline gene, one junction end is altered; a read error may explain this. The chain carries TRBV18 and TRBJ2-1; the D is unclear. The CDR3 has 13 amino acids. CDR1 and CDR2 from the germline V gene are KGHSH and LQKENI. This CDR3 is CASSPPSNNEQFF. Written as DNA, the CDR3 is TGTGCCAGCTCACCGCCCTCCAACAATGAGCAGTTCTTC.

The J gene is TRBJ2-3, the V gene TRBV5-6; 10 bases line up with TRBD1. Germline CDR1 is SGHDT and CDR2 is YYEEEE. V lost 6 bases to trimming and J lost 0 bases; unmatched junction nucleotides: 16. The CDR3 is 19 residues long. The chain's CDR3 is CASMPGTGDVISSTDTQYF. CDR3 nucleotides: TGTGCCAGCATGCCCGGGACAGGGGACGTTATCTCTAGCACAGATACGCAGTATTTT.

This chain joins TRBV19 and TRBJ2-7; D is perhaps TRBD2 (5 bases). Deletions cut 4 bases from V and 6 bases from J, with 16 bases between. The CDR3 runs 14 residues. Per germline, CDR1 LNHDA and CDR2 SQIVND (reference sequence). CDR3 loop: CASSNLGEFSEQYF. DNA of the CDR3: TGTGCCAGTAGTAATCTTGGGGAGTTCTCCGAGCAGTACTTC.

The rearrangement uses TRBV30 and TRBJ1-3, with TRBD1 matching over 7 bases. The CDR3 covers 14 residues. V was pared by 4 bases and J by 0 bases, with 3 bases of the junction left unmatched. Germline CDR1 GTSNPN, CDR2 SVGIG (reference sequence). DNA for the CDR3: TGTGCCTGGACCGGGACAGTCTCTGGAAACACCATATATTTT. This gives the protein CAWTGTVSGNTIYF.

V usage is TRBV4-1 and J usage is TRBJ2-5, with D unresolved. The V and J ends lost 6 bases and 0 bases respectively, with 11 bases between them. The CDR3 loop spans 14 amino acids. Germline V gene lookup returns CDR1 MGHRA and CDR2 YSYEKL. This CDR3 reads CASSTPGYQETQYF. The DNA for the CDR3 is TGCGCCAGCAGTACCCCCGGGTACCAAGAGACCCAGTACTTC.